Shown below are 30 T cell receptor beta chains from a single sample sequenced in a study of T cell repertoires in ileal Crohn's disease. This sample's time point: neoterminal ileum biopsy at postoperative endoscopy, about 6 months after surgery. The data were produced by immunoSEQ multiplex PCR, yet TCRdb's version contains in-frame clones alone and is incomplete. The sample holds 5,300 or so clones, around 75% seen once. The sample taken for sequencing was ileal tissue. All receptors derive from an adult with Crohn's disease.

The genes are TRBV20-1 and TRBJ2-5; D gene uncertain. CDR1 is DFQATT, CDR2 SNEGSKA, per germline (reference sequence). V lost 6 bases, J lost 4 bases, and 6 bases lay in between. This CDR3 has 10 residues. CDR3 bases: TGCAGTGCGAAGGGAGAGACCCAGTACTTC. Translating it yields CSAKGETQYF.

A few counts support this clone. J is TRBJ2-5 and V is TRBV2, with D perhaps TRBD1 (5 bases). The CDR3 loop spans 12 amino acids. V was shortened by 4 bases and J by 9 bases, with 12 bases between the two germline ends. CDR1 is SNHLY, CDR2 FYNNEI, per germline. CDR3 sequence reads: CASSATGQPQYF. The CDR3 DNA follows: TGTGCCAGCAGTGCCACAGGACAACCCCAGTACTTC.

The V call is TRBV4-1, the J call TRBJ1-6; 8 bases are a match to TRBD1. CDR1 and CDR2 (germline): MGHRA, YSYEKL. J gave up 7 bases and V 4 bases, and 15 bases lay outside the gene matches. The CDR3 is 18 residues long. The CDR3: CASSPGPGGPTLNSPLHF. The DNA of the CDR3 is TGCGCCAGCAGCCCCGGACCAGGGGGCCCTACGTTAAATTCACCCCTCCACTTT.

This sequence joins TRBV7-9 and TRBJ1-4; maybe TRBD1 (5 bases). V shed 2 bases and J shed 5 bases, with 9 bases lying between them. Germline-derived CDR1 and CDR2 are SEHNR and FQNEAQ (reference sequence). This CDR3 has 14 amino acids. DNA of the CDR3: TGTGCCAGCAGCTTAAGGCAGGGAAATGAAAAACTGTTTTTT. Amino acid sequence: CASSLRQGNEKLFF.

This rearrangement joins TRBV23-1 to TRBJ1-5; D possibly corresponds to TRBD1 (6 bases). TRBV23-1 is an ORF, and what it does is uncertain. The CDR3 sequence is 17 residues long. V was pared by 4 bases and J by 0 bases, with 16 bases between. The CDR3 DNA reads as TGCGCCAGCAGTCCTACTCACAGGGCTTATAGCAATCAGCCCCAGCATTTT. This codes for CASSPTHRAYSNQPQHF.

The chain recombines TRBV7-8 with TRBJ2-3; 7 bases fit TRBD1. The V and J ends lost 5 bases and 1 base, in that order; junction bases with no gene match: 6. The CDR3 extends over 15 amino acids. Germline CDR1 and CDR2: SGHVS and FQNEAQ. This CDR3 reads CASSPEGGGTDTQYF. The CDR3, as DNA: TGTGCCAGCAGCCCTGAAGGGGGCGGCACAGATACGCAGTATTTT.

This chain links TRBV2 with TRBJ2-7, with D perhaps TRBD1 (5 bases). CDR1 SNHLY and CDR2 FYNNEI come from the germline V gene. The CDR3 is 12 residues long. Between the trimmed V and J ends, which lost 5 bases and 5 bases, there was a span of 10 bases. Written as DNA, the CDR3 is TGTGCCAGCAGTTCAGGGTTCGACGAGCAGTACTTC. This translates into CASSSGFDEQYF.

This chain uses TRBV5-8 with TRBJ2-5; the D is unclear. Looked up from germline, CDR1 is SGHTS and CDR2 is YDEGEE. V was trimmed by 1 base and J by 1 base, leaving 5 bases between them. This CDR3 spans 13 amino acids. The CDR3 DNA reads as TGTGCCAGCAGCTTGTACAGCCAAGAGACCCAGTACTTC. Its translation: CASSLYSQETQYF. Together with reference TRBV5-8 and TRBJ2-5, the CDR3 gives the full variable domain: EAGVTQSPTHLIKTRGQQATLRCSPISGHTSVYWYQQALGLGLQFLLWYDEGEERNRGNFPPRFSGRQFPNYSSELNVNALELEDSALYLCASSLYSQETQYFGPGTRLLVL.

The chain has TRBV2 and TRBJ1-1; a weak D match, TRBD1 (5 bases). CDR3 length: 13 amino acids. Germline values: CDR1 SNHLY, CDR2 FYNNEI. The V end was cut by 11 bases, the J end by 0 bases, with 13 bases between. CDR3 protein: CALKGRVNTEAFF. In nucleotides, the CDR3 is TGTGCCTTAAAAGGCAGGGTGAACACTGAAGCTTTCTTT. Full variable domain (outside the CDR3, taken from reference TRBV2 and TRBJ1-1): EPEVTQTPSHQVTQMGQEVILRCVPISNHLYFYWYRQILGQKVEFLVSFYNNEISEKSEIFDDQFSVERPDGSNFTLKIRSTKLEDSAMYFCALKGRVNTEAFFGQGTRLTVV.

This clone has only a few counts. This chain connects TRBV16 to TRBJ1-5; D ambiguous. This CDR3 is built from 13 residues. Germline-derived CDR1 and CDR2 are KGHSY and FQNENV. V was pared by 4 bases and J by 6 bases, with 10 bases between. CDR3 DNA: TGTGCCAGCAGCCCCGGGCGGTTTCAGCCCCAGCATTTT. It encodes CASSPGRFQPQHF.

The rearrangement joins TRBV10-1 to TRBJ2-5; a possible D gene is TRBD2 (6 bases). V was pared by 0 bases and J by 5 bases, with 10 bases between. Per germline, CDR1 WNHNN and CDR2 SYGVQD (reference sequence). The CDR3 is 14 residues long. The CDR3 is CASSESRAGETQYF. DNA of the CDR3: TGCGCCAGCAGTGAGTCGAGGGCGGGGGAGACCCAGTACTTC.

This chain links TRBV5-1 with TRBJ2-7; 7 nucleotides agree with TRBD2. CDR1 is SGHRS and CDR2 is YFSETQ in the germline V gene. CDR3 length: 12 amino acids. V gave up 4 bases and J gave up 11 bases; unmatched junction bases: 9. CDR3 region: CASSGGRTREYF. The CDR3 DNA reads TGCGCCAGCAGCGGGGGAAGGACTAGAGAGTACTTC.

The rearrangement uses TRBV6-5 and TRBJ1-1, with D perhaps matching TRBD1 (5 bases). V shed 2 bases and J shed 4 bases, with 14 bases lying between them. This CDR3 contains 15 residues. Germline V gene data show CDR1 as MNHEY and CDR2 as SVGAGI. The CDR3 nucleotides are TGTGCCAGCAGTTACGGTAATCCCAGGGTCACTGAAGCTTTCTTT. Residues: CASSYGNPRVTEAFF.

This clone was counted between two and nine times. The chain has TRBV2 and TRBJ1-3; D gene unclear. CDR3 size: 15 residues. The germline V gene has CDR1 SNHLY and CDR2 FYNNEI. V lost 1 base, J lost 1 base, and 8 bases lay in between. In DNA, the CDR3 is TGTGCCAGCAGTGAAGGGGGAGGGTCTGGAAACACCATATATTTT. This translates into CASSEGGGSGNTIYF.

The J gene is TRBJ2-1, the V gene TRBV9; TRBD2 agrees at 13 bases. CDR1 SGDLS and CDR2 YYNGEE come from the germline V gene. The CDR3 runs to 16 residues. V shed 0 bases and J 5 bases; nucleotides not matched to a gene: 2. The CDR3 here is CASSVGGLAGDNEQFF. In nucleotides, the CDR3 is TGTGCCAGCAGCGTAGGCGGACTAGCGGGGGACAATGAGCAGTTCTTC. Full variable domain (rest looked up from reference TRBV9 and TRBJ2-1): DSGVTQTPKHLITATGQRVTLRCSPRSGDLSVYWYQQSLDQGLQFLIQYYNGEERAKGNILERFSAQQFPDLHSELNLSSLELGDSALYFCASSVGGLAGDNEQFFGPGTRLTVL.

The V call is TRBV7-9, the J call TRBJ2-7; 8 bases are shared with TRBD1. This CDR3 is built from 16 residues. Germline CDR1 is SEHNR and CDR2 is FQNEAQ (reference sequence). Trimming cost V 3 bases and J 1 base; bases outside gene matches: 8. The CDR3 bases are TGTGCCAGCAGCTTTTACGGGACAGGAGCTTCCTACGAGCAGTACTTC. Translation: CASSFYGTGASYEQYF.

The genes are TRBV7-2 and TRBJ1-6; no clear D gene. Germline CDR1 reads SGHTA; CDR2 reads FQGNSA. There are 14 residues in the CDR3. Trimming cost V 2 bases and J 8 bases, with 10 bases left between them. CDR3 sequence reads: CASSLQQRYSPLHF. CDR3 DNA: TGTGCCAGCAGCTTACAACAGCGATATTCACCCCTCCACTTT.

This clone was counted between two and nine times. J is TRBJ2-2 and V is TRBV7-9, with 10 nucleotides matching TRBD1. Germline CDR1 is SEHNR and CDR2 is FQNEAQ (reference sequence). The CDR3 contains 16 residues. The J segment lost 7 bases and the V segment lost 5 bases, leaving 10 bases of the junction unmatched. The CDR3 is CASSEKRGQGFGELFF. The CDR3 region has the DNA TGTGCCAGCAGCGAGAAACGGGGACAGGGGTTCGGGGAGCTGTTTTTT. Using reference TRBV7-9 and TRBJ2-2 for the parts outside the CDR3, the full variable domain is DTGVSQNPRHKITKRGQNVTFRCDPISEHNRLYWYRQTLGQGPEFLTYFQNEAQLEKSRLLSDRFSAERPKGSFSTLEIQRTEQGDSAMYLCASSEKRGQGFGELFFGEGSRLTVL.

V gene TRBV11-2 combines with J gene TRBJ1-1; 9 nucleotides align to TRBD1. J gave up 4 bases and V 0 bases, and 3 bases lay outside the gene matches. The CDR3 covers 15 residues. The germline gives CDR1 SGHAT, CDR2 FQNNGV. CDR3 coding DNA: TGTGCCAGCAGCTTAGAAGGGACAGGGAGCACTGAAGCTTTCTTT. Its protein is CASSLEGTGSTEAFF.

The chain couples TRBV29-1 to TRBJ1-2; tentative D call: TRBD1 (5 bases). V was pared by 5 bases and J by 2 bases, with 18 bases between. The CDR3 runs 15 residues. Germline V gene sequence: CDR1 SQVTM, CDR2 ANQGSEA. The CDR3 reads CSVPGTGTGNYGYTF. CDR3 DNA sequence: TGCAGCGTTCCTGGTACAGGTACGGGGAACTATGGCTACACCTTC.

This rearrangement joins TRBV7-8 to TRBJ1-2, with D unclear. This CDR3 contains 12 residues. Germline CDR1 SGHVS, CDR2 FQNEAQ. Trimming shortened V by 1 base and J by 7 bases, and 7 bases separated the two germline ends. CDR3: CASSLGPGGYTF. CDR3 DNA sequence: TGTGCCAGCAGCTTAGGCCCGGGTGGCTACACCTTC.

This chain joins TRBV29-1 and TRBJ2-2; 11 bases match TRBD1. The CDR3 totals 14 residues. The germline V gene has CDR1 SQVTM and CDR2 ANQGSEA. After removal of 7 bases from V and 7 bases from J, the junction contained 8 bases not matched to a gene. CDR3 sequence reads: CSGGGQGESGELFF. Here the CDR3 DNA reads TGCAGCGGGGGGGGACAGGGGGAAAGCGGGGAGCTGTTTTTT.

The rearrangement joins TRBV30 to TRBJ1-1; D is unresolved. The CDR3 totals 13 residues. Trimming cost V 0 bases and J 7 bases, with 12 bases left between them. Germline V gene data show CDR1 as GTSNPN and CDR2 as SVGIG (reference sequence). The CDR3 bases are TGTGCCTGGAGTGTATTCCAATCTTATGAAGCTTTCTTT. Translation gives CAWSVFQSYEAFF.

This rearrangement joins TRBV28 to TRBJ2-2, with D perhaps assigned TRBD1 or TRBD2 (5 bases each). The CDR3 covers 14 residues. The V gene's germline CDR1 is MDHEN and CDR2 SYDVKM. The V end was cut by 5 bases, the J end by 5 bases, with 12 bases between. The CDR3, as DNA: TGTGCCAGCAGTAGGCAGGGACGGACCGGGGAGCTGTTTTTT. Translating gives CASSRQGRTGELFF.

This clone has just a few counts. This sequence joins TRBV7-2 and TRBJ1-2; no clear D. V was shortened by 5 bases and J by 1 base, with 8 bases between the two germline ends. Germline CDR1 SGHTA, CDR2 FQGNSA. This CDR3 is 13 amino acids long. DNA of the CDR3: TGTGCCAGCAGCCCCCCCGTTAACTATGGCTACACCTTC. This gives the protein CASSPPVNYGYTF.

As DNA, the CDR3 is TGTGCCAGCAGTGGGCGGGTCTCCTACGAGCAGTACTTC. Translating gives CASSGRVSYEQYF. The genes are TRBV2 and TRBJ2-7; D might be TRBD2 (5 bases). CDR1 and CDR2 (germline): SNHLY, FYNNEI. The CDR3 is made up of 13 amino acids. Trimming pared 4 bases from V and 0 bases from J, leaving 7 bases between.

This clone was detected once. V is TRBV15 and J is TRBJ1-1, with no clear D. V shed 0 bases and J shed 1 base, with 12 bases lying between them. Germline CDR1 is LNHNV and CDR2 is YYDKDF (reference sequence). The length of the CDR3 is 16 residues. CDR3 sequence (DNA): TGTGCCACCAGCAGAGAAACAGCGCCCGAGAACACTGAAGCTTTCTTT. Protein: CATSRETAPENTEAFF.

CDR3: CAWSVRQAGSNQPQHF. The CDR3 DNA is TGTGCCTGGAGTGTAAGGCAGGCGGGTAGCAATCAGCCCCAGCATTTT. J is TRBJ1-5 and V is TRBV30; the D is unclear. Germline CDR1 and CDR2: GTSNPN and SVGIG (reference sequence). This CDR3 has 16 residues. The ends were cut back, 0 bases at V and 0 bases at J, with 12 bases in the middle.

This chain links TRBV10-3 with TRBJ1-1; TRBD1 matches at 10 bases. CDR1 is ENHRY and CDR2 is SYGVKD in the germline V gene. The trim removed 4 bases at V and 5 bases at J, leaving 4 bases unmatched. The CDR3 has 14 residues. CDR3 DNA sequence: TGTGCCATCAGTGTCGGGACAGGGGAAACTGAAGCTTTCTTT. Residues: CAISVGTGETEAFF.

The chain recombines TRBV28 with TRBJ1-2; unclear D gene. Germline V gene lookup returns CDR1 MDHEN and CDR2 SYDVKM. The CDR3 runs 14 residues. V was cut by 3 bases and J by 1 base, with 9 bases left in between. CDR3 nucleotides: TGTGCCAGCAGTTTGCCAGGATTTAACTATGGCTACACCTTC. The encoded protein is CASSLPGFNYGYTF.